These T cell receptor beta chains were read from a single sample in a study of technical replicates of blood from a few donors. TCRdb's table, derived via immunoSEQ multiplex PCR, lists solely in-frame clones and lacks some. This repertoire shows 75,000 to 90,000 clones, 90% to 95% found once; its top ten account for 0.35% to 0.45%. The sample was T cells isolated from PBMCs. The receptors shown here come from a human donor in good health. Each CDR3 is given with its conserved first and last residue. D genes are given only for firm matches. The size entry is marked missing in some rows and otherwise reads once, few, many or a size class.

clone_size j_call v_call d_call cdr3_nt cdr3_aa
NA TRBJ1-1 TRBV5-1 NA TGCGCCAGCAGCTTATCTGGGCCGAACACTGAAGCTTTCTTT CASSLSGPNTEAFF
NA TRBJ2-3 TRBV6-5 TRBD2 TGTGCCAGCAGTTACTTCCTAGCGGGGTCCACAGATACGCAGTATTTT CASSYFLAGSTDTQYF
NA TRBJ2-7 TRBV19 NA TGTGCCAGTAGTATCAGGGGCCGGGGCGAGCAGTACTTC CASSIRGRGEQYF
NA TRBJ2-7 TRBV9 TRBD1 TGTGCCAGCAGCGTCTCGACAGGGGAGTACGAGCAGTACTTC CASSVSTGEYEQYF
NA TRBJ2-5 TRBV6-5 NA TGTGCCAGCAGCCCGGGGGTAAAGGGGGAGACCCAGTACTTC CASSPGVKGETQYF
NA TRBJ2-7 TRBV5-8 TRBD1 TGTGCCAGCAGCCCGCCGGGACAGGGGTGGTACGAGCAGTACTTC CASSPPGQGWYEQYF
NA TRBJ1-4 TRBV30 NA TGTGCCTGGAGTGTATCCTCAGGGAATGAAAAACTGTTTTTT CAWSVSSGNEKLFF
NA TRBJ2-6 TRBV19 NA TGTGCCAGTAGTATAGGGAGAGGAGCCGGGGCCAACGTCCTGACTTTC CASSIGRGAGANVLTF
NA TRBJ1-1 TRBV5-1 NA TGCGCCAGCAGCTTGACCGGGGAGAACACTGAAGCTTTCTTT CASSLTGENTEAFF
NA TRBJ1-5 TRBV30 NA TGTGCCTGGAGTGAAGGTTACGACAGTTATCAGCCCCAGCATTTT CAWSEGYDSYQPQHF
NA TRBJ1-1 TRBV6-1 NA TGTGCCAGCAATCAGTGGAGAGAGTTGAACACTGAAGCTTTCTTT CASNQWRELNTEAFF
NA TRBJ2-2 TRBV9 TRBD2 TGTGCCAGCAGCGTTGGTCTGACTAGCGGGCCTCGGCTCTCTGCCCGGGAGCTGTTTTTT CASSVGLTSGPRLSARELFF
few TRBJ1-1 TRBV12-5 NA TGTGCTAGTGGTTGGGGCATGAACACTGAAGCTTTCTTT CASGWGMNTEAFF
NA TRBJ2-1 TRBV15 NA TGTGCCACCAGCAGACCCCCTAGTTACAATGAGCAGTTCTTC CATSRPPSYNEQFF